These 7 T cell receptor beta chains share one sample of origin, sequenced in a study of PD-L1 blockade in urothelial cancer. The protocol was immunoSEQ multiplex PCR, while the TCRdb copy is restricted to in-frame clones and leaves out a portion. This sample has around 50,000 clones, with approximately 85% found just once. Time point in this sample: pretreatment peripheral blood. The starting material was PBMCs, obtained around atezolizumab (anti-PD-L1) treatment. The source of these receptors is a man over 45 with urothelial cancer.

This clone was detected a few times. This rearrangement joins TRBV7-3 to TRBJ2-6; 7 bases map to TRBD2. The germline CDR1 and CDR2 sequences are SGHTA and FQGTGA. The CDR3 extends over 18 amino acids. V lost 5 bases and J lost 4; bases outside the gene matches: 14. The CDR3 DNA reads TGTGCCAGCAGCCCCCGCCTGGCGGGAGAAGGAGGGGCCAACGTCCTGACTTTC. This sequence encodes CASSPRLAGEGGANVLTF.

V is TRBV11-2 and J is TRBJ2-1; TRBD2 matches 8 bases. CDR3 length equals 16 residues. Germline V gene lookup returns CDR1 SGHAT and CDR2 FQNNGV. V lost 0 bases, J lost 9 bases, and 10 bases stayed unmatched. CDR3 residues: CASSLDPGTSSSEQFF. The CDR3 nucleotides are TGTGCCAGCAGCTTAGATCCCGGGACTAGTTCCAGTGAGCAGTTCTTC.

This clone has more than one count but fewer than ten. The chain combines TRBV27 with TRBJ2-7; perhaps TRBD1 as D (5 bases). The CDR3 covers 15 residues. V was clipped by 2 bases and J by 7 bases, with 18 bases between them. CDR1 and CDR2 from the germline V gene are MNHEY and SMNVEV (reference sequence). CDR3 region: CASSLQGPPLEEQYF. The CDR3 nucleotides are TGTGCCAGCAGTTTACAGGGCCCTCCTTTGGAAGAGCAGTACTTC.

This rearrangement joins TRBV10-1 to TRBJ1-1; D may be TRBD1 (6 bases). The CDR3 loop spans 11 amino acids. V lost 10 bases, J lost 3 bases, and 9 bases lay in between. Germline V gene sequence: CDR1 WNHNN, CDR2 SYGVQD (reference sequence). CDR3 sequence reads: CATQGYTEAFF. CDR3 nucleotides: TGCGCCACACAGGGCTACACTGAAGCTTTCTTT.

This rearrangement joins TRBV6-6 to TRBJ1-5, with unresolved D. CDR1 is MNHNY and CDR2 is SVGAGI in the germline V gene (reference sequence). The CDR3 spans 14 residues. Trimming left V 5 bases short and J 7 bases short, with 15 bases between. CDR3: CASSAGRAEQPQHF. The CDR3 coding sequence is TGTGCCAGCAGTGCCGGGAGGGCCGAGCAGCCCCAGCATTTT.

This sequence joins TRBV30 and TRBJ2-5; D not certain. The CDR3 runs 13 residues. The germline V and J ends were trimmed by 0 bases and 5 bases, with 10 bases remaining between them. Germline V gene sequence: CDR1 GTSNPN, CDR2 SVGIG (reference sequence). The CDR3: CAWSVRVRETQYF. The CDR3, as DNA: TGTGCCTGGAGTGTACGGGTACGGGAGACCCAGTACTTC. The full variable domain, completed using reference TRBV30 and TRBJ2-5, is SQTIHQWPATLVQPVGSPLSLECTVEGTSNPNLYWYRQAAGRGLQLLFYSVGIGQISSEVPQNLSASRPQDRQFILSSKKLLLSDSGFYLCAWSVRVRETQYFGPGTRLLVL.

The chain combines TRBV28 with TRBJ1-2; possibly TRBD1 for D (6 bases). Trimming cost V 5 bases and J 4 bases, with 17 bases left between them. This CDR3 region has 15 residues. The V gene's germline CDR1 is MDHEN and CDR2 SYDVKM. The CDR3 DNA reads as TGTGCCAGCAGTGGGGAAACAGGGAGCCCCTATGGCTACACCTTC. Amino acid sequence: CASSGETGSPYGYTF.